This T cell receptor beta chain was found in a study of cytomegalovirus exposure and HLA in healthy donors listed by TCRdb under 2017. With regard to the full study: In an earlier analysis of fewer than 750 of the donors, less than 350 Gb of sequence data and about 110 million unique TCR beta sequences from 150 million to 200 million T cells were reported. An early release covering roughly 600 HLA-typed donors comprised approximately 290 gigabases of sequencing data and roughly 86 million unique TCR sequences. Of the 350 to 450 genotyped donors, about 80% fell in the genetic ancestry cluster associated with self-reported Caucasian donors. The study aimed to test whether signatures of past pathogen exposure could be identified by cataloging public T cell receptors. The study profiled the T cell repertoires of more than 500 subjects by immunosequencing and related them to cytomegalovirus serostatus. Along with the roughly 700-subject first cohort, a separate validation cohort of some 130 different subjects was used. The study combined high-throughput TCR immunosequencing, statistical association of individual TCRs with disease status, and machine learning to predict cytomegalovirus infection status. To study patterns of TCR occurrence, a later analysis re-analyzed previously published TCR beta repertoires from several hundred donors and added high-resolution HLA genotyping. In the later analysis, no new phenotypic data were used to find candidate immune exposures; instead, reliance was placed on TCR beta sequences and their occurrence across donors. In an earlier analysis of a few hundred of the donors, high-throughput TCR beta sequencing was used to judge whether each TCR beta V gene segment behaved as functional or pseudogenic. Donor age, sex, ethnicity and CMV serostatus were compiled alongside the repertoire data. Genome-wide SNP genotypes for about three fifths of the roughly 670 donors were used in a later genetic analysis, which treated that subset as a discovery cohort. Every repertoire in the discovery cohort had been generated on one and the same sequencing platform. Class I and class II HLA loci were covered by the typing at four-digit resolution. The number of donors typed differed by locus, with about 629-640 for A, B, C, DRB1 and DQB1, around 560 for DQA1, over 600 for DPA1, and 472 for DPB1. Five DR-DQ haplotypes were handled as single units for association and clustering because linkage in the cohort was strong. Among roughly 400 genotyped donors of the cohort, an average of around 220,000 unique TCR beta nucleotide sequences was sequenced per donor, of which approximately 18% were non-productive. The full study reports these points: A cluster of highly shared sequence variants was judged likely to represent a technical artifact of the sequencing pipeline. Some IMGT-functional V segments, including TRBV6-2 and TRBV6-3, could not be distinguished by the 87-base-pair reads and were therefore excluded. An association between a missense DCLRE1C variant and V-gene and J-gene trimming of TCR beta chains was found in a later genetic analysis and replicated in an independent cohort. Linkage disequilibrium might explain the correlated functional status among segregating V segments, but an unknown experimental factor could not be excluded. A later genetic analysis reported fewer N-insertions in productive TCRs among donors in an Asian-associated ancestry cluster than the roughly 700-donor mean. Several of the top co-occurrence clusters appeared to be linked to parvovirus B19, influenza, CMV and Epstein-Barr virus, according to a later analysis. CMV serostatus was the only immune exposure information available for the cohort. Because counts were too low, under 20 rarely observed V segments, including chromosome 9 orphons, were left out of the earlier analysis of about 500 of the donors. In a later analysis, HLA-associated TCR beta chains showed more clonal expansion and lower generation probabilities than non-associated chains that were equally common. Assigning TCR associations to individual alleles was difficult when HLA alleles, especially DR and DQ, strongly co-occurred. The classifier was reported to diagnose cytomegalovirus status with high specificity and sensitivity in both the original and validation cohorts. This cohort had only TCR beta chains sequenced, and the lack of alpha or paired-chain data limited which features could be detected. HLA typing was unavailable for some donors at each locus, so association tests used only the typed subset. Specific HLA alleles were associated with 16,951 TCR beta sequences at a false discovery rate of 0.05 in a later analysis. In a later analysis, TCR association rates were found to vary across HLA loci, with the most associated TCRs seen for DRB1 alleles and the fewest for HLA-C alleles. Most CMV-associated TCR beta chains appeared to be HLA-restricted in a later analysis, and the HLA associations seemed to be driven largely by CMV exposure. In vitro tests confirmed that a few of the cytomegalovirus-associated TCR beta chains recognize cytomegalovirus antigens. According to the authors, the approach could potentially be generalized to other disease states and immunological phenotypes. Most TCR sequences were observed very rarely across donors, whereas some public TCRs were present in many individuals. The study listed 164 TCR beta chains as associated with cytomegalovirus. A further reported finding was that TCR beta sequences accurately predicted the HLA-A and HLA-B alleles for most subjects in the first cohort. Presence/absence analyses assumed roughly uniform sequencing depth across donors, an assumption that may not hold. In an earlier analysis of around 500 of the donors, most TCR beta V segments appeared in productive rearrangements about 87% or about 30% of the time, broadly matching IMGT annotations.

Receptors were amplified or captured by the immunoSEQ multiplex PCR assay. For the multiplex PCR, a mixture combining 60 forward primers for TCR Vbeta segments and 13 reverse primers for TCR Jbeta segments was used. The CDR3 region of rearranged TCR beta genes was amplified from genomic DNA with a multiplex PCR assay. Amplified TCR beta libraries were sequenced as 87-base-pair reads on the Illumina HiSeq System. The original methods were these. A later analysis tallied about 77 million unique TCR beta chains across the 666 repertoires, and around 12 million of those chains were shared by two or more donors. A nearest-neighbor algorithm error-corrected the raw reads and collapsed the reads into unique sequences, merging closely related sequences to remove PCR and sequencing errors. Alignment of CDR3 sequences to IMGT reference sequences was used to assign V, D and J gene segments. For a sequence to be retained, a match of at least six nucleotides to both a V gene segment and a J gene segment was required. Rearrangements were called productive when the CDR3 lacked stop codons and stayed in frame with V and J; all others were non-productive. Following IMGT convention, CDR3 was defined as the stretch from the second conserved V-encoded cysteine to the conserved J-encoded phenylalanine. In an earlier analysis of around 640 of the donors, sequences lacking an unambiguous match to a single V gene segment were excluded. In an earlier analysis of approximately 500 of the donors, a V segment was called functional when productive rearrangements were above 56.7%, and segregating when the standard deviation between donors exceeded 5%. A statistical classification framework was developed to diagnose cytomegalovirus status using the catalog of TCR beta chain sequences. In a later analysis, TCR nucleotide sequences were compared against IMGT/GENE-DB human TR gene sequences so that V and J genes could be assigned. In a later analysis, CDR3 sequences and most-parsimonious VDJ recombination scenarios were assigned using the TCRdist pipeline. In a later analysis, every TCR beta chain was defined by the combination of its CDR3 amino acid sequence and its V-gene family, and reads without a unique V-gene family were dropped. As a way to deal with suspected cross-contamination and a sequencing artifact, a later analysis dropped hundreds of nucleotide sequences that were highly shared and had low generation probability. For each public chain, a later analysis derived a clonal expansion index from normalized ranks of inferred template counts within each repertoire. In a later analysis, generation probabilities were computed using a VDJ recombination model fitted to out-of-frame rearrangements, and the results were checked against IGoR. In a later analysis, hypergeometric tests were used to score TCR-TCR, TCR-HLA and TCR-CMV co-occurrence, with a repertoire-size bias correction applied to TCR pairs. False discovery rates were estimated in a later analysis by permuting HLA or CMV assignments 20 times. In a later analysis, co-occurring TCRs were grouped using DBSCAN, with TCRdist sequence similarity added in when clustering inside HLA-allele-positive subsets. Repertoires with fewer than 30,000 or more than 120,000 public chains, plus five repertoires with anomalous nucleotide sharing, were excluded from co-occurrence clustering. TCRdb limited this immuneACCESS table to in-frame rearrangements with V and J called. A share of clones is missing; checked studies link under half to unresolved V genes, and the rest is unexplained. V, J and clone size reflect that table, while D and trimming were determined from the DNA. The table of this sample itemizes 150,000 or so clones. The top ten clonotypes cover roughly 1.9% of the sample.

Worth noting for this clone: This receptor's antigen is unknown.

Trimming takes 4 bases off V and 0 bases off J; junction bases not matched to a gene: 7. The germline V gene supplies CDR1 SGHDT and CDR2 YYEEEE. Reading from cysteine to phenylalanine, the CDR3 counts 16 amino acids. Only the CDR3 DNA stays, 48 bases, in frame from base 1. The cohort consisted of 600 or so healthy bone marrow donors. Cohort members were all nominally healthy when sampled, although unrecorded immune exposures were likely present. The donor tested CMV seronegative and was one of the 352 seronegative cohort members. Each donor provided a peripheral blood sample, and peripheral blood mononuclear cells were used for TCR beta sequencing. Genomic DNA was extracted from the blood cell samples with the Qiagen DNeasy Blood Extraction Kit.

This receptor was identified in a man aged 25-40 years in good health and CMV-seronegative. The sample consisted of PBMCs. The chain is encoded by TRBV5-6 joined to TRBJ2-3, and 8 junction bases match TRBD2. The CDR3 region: CASSDSGRGSTDTQYF. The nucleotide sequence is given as TGTGCCAGCAGCGACAGCGGGAGAGGGAGCACAGATACGCAGTATTTT.